The 9 T cell receptor beta chains below all came from one sample that was sequenced in a study of neurological immune-mediated disorders (dated by TCRdb to between 2018 and 2021). Library construction relied on 5' RACE. Instrument on record: Illumina HiSeq 2500. TCRdb reanalyzed the raw reads on its own, using fastp at Q25 for trimming and MiXCR for clone calling, and kept in-frame beta chains. Rows merge per CDR3 protein into single entries with the most common DNA and genes. The sample table holds over 45,000 distinct CDR3 sequences, of which over 3.5% were seen once. The ten largest clones add up to 1.9% of the sample. The sequencing input was CD4+ T cells from blood. These receptors were obtained from a woman aged 40 to 50 with multiple sclerosis.

This clonotype was observed at least ten times. This chain links TRBV28 with TRBJ2-7; D possibly corresponds to TRBD2 (6 bases). The V and J ends lost 5 bases and 2 bases respectively, with 13 bases between them. Germline values: CDR1 MDHEN, CDR2 SYDVKM. The CDR3 consists of 14 residues. The chain's CDR3 is CASSPGGATYEQYF. The DNA of the CDR3 is TGTGCCAGCAGTCCCGGCGGGGCAACCTACGAGCAGTACTTC.

This clonotype was seen ten or more times. The chain is built from TRBV5-1 and TRBJ2-1, with TRBD2 identical over 8 bases. In germline, CDR1 is SGHRS, CDR2 YFSETQ. The CDR3 loop spans 16 amino acids. V dropped 0 bases and J dropped 5; count of bases not matched to a gene: 7. The CDR3 spells CASSLAGGAGDNEQFF. The CDR3 DNA is TGCGCCAGCAGCTTGGCCGGGGGGGCCGGGGACAATGAGCAGTTCTTC.

This clonotype came up many times. This chain connects TRBV7-2 to TRBJ1-4; 8 positions match TRBD1. The CDR3 is 14 amino acids. Germline V gene sequence: CDR1 SGHTA, CDR2 FQGNSA. The junction had 4 bases not matched to a gene; V was cut back by 3 bases and J by 7 bases. In DNA form, the CDR3 reads TGTGCCAGCAGCTTCGGACAGGGAGGTGAAAAACTGTTTTTT. Translated, it gives CASSFGQGGEKLFF. Looking up the rest from reference TRBV7-2 and TRBJ1-4 gives the full variable domain: GAGVSQSPSNKVTEKGKDVELRCDPISGHTALYWYRQSLGQGLEFLIYFQGNSAPDKSGLPSDRFSAERTGGSVSTLTIQRTQQEDSAVYLCASSFGQGGEKLFFGSGTQLSVL.

This clonotype was seen ten or more times. This sequence joins TRBV20-1 and TRBJ2-3; TRBD2 might be the D (6 bases). Trimming removed 7 bases at V and 4 bases at J, with 18 bases between. Germline CDR1 and CDR2: DFQATT and SNEGSKA (reference sequence). CDR3 size: 14 residues. DNA for the CDR3: TGCAGTGTTAAGGGGCGGGGTTCGGCAGATACGCAGTATTTT. Protein product: CSVKGRGSADTQYF.

This clonotype was detected ten times or more. This chain uses TRBV4-1 with TRBJ1-6; D may be TRBD1 (5 bases). Germline-derived CDR1 and CDR2 are MGHRA and YSYEKL. This CDR3 region has 13 residues. V was cut by 6 bases and J by 9 bases, with 12 bases left in between. Written as DNA, the CDR3 is TGCGCCAGCAGGCACACGGGACGTTCACCCCTCCACTTT. Translated, it gives CASRHTGRSPLHF.

The sample holds many counts of this clonotype. The V and J genes are TRBV20-1 and TRBJ1-5; TRBD1 matches at 8 bases. The germline CDR1 and CDR2 sequences are DFQATT and SNEGSKA (reference sequence). The CDR3 sequence is 18 residues long. The trim removed 3 bases at V and 9 bases at J, leaving 22 bases unmatched. CDR3: CSASVLGAGGGDAWPQHF. The CDR3 nucleotides read TGCAGTGCTAGTGTGTTAGGGGCAGGGGGCGGAGATGCTTGGCCCCAGCATTTT.

This clonotype was found many times. The V call is TRBV25-1, the J call TRBJ1-6; the D is unclear. CDR1 MGHDK and CDR2 SYGVNS come from the germline V gene. The CDR3 sequence is 14 residues long. V was pared by 5 bases and J by 7 bases, with 12 bases between. For the CDR3, the DNA is TGTGCCAGCAGTTCCATAACAGCCAATTCACCCCTCCACTTT. It codes for CASSSITANSPLHF.

This clonotype was seen ten or more times. The genes are TRBV6-6 and TRBJ2-5, with D tentatively TRBD2 (6 bases). The CDR3 has 15 amino acids. V was pared by 4 bases and J by 4 bases, with 16 bases between. In germline, CDR1 is MNHNY, CDR2 SVGAGI (reference sequence). The CDR3 loop reads CASSLRAGGGETQYF. The CDR3 DNA sequence: TGTGCCAGCAGTTTGCGGGCCGGGGGTGGAGAGACCCAGTACTTC.

This clonotype was observed many times. V usage is TRBV5-1 and J usage is TRBJ1-2; no clear D. V was pared by 0 bases and J by 5 bases, with 5 bases between. The CDR3 spans 12 residues. Looked up from germline, CDR1 is SGHRS and CDR2 is YFSETQ. This CDR3 is CASSLARYGYTF. CDR3 nucleotides: TGCGCCAGCAGCTTGGCCAGGTATGGCTACACCTTC.